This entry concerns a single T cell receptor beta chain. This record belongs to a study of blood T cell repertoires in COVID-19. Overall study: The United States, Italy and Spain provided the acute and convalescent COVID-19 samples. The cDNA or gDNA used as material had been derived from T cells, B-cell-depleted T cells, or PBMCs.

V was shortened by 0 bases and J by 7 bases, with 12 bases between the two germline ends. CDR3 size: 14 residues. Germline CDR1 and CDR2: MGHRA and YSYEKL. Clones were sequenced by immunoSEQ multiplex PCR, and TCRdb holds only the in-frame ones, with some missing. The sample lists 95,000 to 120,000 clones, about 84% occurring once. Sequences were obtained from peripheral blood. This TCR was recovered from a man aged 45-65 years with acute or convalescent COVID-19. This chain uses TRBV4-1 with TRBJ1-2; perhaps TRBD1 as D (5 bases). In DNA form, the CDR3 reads TGCGCCAGCAGCCAAGAAGCGGGGCCCGGTGGCTACACCTTC. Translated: CASSQEAGPGGYTF.